This T cell receptor (beta chain) was sequenced in a study of T cells in Graves' hyperthyroidism and ophthalmopathy. This clonotype was counted at least ten times. Its antigen remains unknown. Inclusion characteristics of ophthalmopathy patients comprised a Clinical Activity Score of at least 3, a NOSPECS grade of at least 4, and duration under 3 months. CDR1 is MNHEY, CDR2 SVGAGI, per germline. The CDR3 is made up of 14 amino acids. V was shortened by 7 bases and J by 2 bases, with 15 bases between the two germline ends. The TCR beta CDR3 regions underwent amplification using RNA transcripts as the source. The HTBI primer set was used in a first-round RT-PCR of the TCR CDR3. Using its own MiXCR run on the multiplex PCR reads, TCRdb lists one record per CDR3 protein. This table holds about 640,000 distinct CDR3 sequences, roughly 20% found once. Findings and caveats of the study: Peripheral blood also featured most of the thyroid clonotypes expanded above 0.001.

The sample comprised blood. The receptor was derived from a man aged 25-45 years with Graves' ophthalmopathy. The genes are TRBV6-5 and TRBJ2-7; possible D gene TRBD2, 5 bases. The CDR3 spells CASKYFGKTYEQYF. CDR3 nucleotides: TGTGCCAGCAAATATTTCGGGAAAACCTACGAGCAGTACTTC.